This T cell receptor beta chain was documented in a study of T cell repertoires in cytomegalovirus infection. Study as a whole: Indicated by public TCR beta signatures were CMV infection and matching HLA type. Notes on the study in general: Cumulative public TCR beta family frequency identified carriers of CMV plus the relevant HLA. Dominant in the ex vivo response were TCR beta clonotypes restricted by HLA-C and specific for CMV.

As regards this clonotype: Its target is unknown.

V was shortened by 6 bases and J by 1 base, with 4 bases between the two germline ends. Germline V gene data show CDR1 as MDHEN and CDR2 as SYDVKM. The CDR3 consists of 11 residues. TCRdb re-called the reads with MiXCR, one entry per CDR3 protein. The data contain under 250,000 distinct CDR3 sequences, approximately 13% of them seen just once; the ten biggest clones take up 1.5% to 2%. The chain couples TRBV28 to TRBJ2-7; D remains unclear. Sequencing was done on a sample of PBMCs. The origin of this receptor is a human donor in good health (CMV status not recorded). Some clones in this sample may be carry-over from other donors' samples. The CDR3 sequence: CASRASYEQYF. The CDR3 DNA reads as TGTGCCAGCAGGGCTTCCTACGAGCAGTACTTC.